The 10 T cell receptor beta chains below all came from one sample that was sequenced in a study of T-cell memory formation after mild COVID-19. TCRdb reprocessed the 5' RACE reads with MiXCR, giving one entry per CDR3 protein. The sample yields over 450,000 distinct CDR3 sequences, roughly 22% seen once. The sequenced sample was PBMCs or a T cell subset sorted from them (not recorded which). Receptors originate from an adult woman who had mild COVID-19 (a few samples of this study predate the infection). Cell type and time point are not known.

The gene calls are TRBV7-2 and TRBJ1-1; D is perhaps TRBD1 (6 bases). The germline CDR1 and CDR2 sequences are SGHTA and FQGNSA. V was cut by 4 bases and J by 1 base, with 13 bases left in between. This CDR3 region has 15 residues. The CDR3 protein is CASSWQGHKNTEAFF. In DNA, the CDR3 is TGTGCCAGCAGCTGGCAGGGACACAAGAACACTGAAGCTTTCTTT.

The chain is built from TRBV19 and TRBJ2-7; 8 nucleotides match TRBD2. This CDR3 is built from 14 residues. V gave up 3 bases and J gave up 4 bases; unmatched junction bases: 5. Per germline, CDR1 LNHDA and CDR2 SQIVND (reference sequence). The CDR3 protein is CASSMVLAAYEQYF. CDR3 in DNA: TGTGCCAGTAGTATGGTACTAGCGGCATACGAGCAGTACTTC.

This clonotype has only a few counts. V gene TRBV6-6 combines with J gene TRBJ2-5, with TRBD2 matching over 12 bases. This CDR3 is 17 amino acids long. With V trimmed by 2 bases and J by 5 bases, 9 bases remained unmatched. Germline CDR1 reads MNHNY; CDR2 reads SVGAGI (reference sequence). The CDR3 loop reads CASSYTLAGGRWETQYF. The CDR3 bases are TGTGCCAGCAGTTACACACTAGCGGGAGGTCGGTGGGAGACCCAGTACTTC.

Concerning this clonotype: One junction end disagrees with the germline gene, perhaps due to a read error. This rearrangement joins TRBV6-9 to TRBJ2-5, with TRBD2 matching 9 bases. This CDR3 contains 9 residues. Germline V lookup: CDR1 MNHGY, CDR2 SVAAGI. CDR3 DNA sequence: TGTGCCACCGGGACTAGCCACCCGTTC. Amino acids: CATGTSHPF.

In this sample, this clonotype turned up a few times. The genes are TRBV7-2 and TRBJ2-7, with TRBD2 as a possible D gene (6 bases). The ends were cut back, 5 bases at V and 5 bases at J, with 16 bases in the middle. Germline V gene data show CDR1 as SGHTA and CDR2 as FQGNSA. CDR3 size: 14 residues. CDR3 DNA sequence: TGTGCCAGCAGCCCGAGCGGGTCTTGGGACGAGCAGTACTTC. It is translated as CASSPSGSWDEQYF.

This clonotype was seen only a few times. The V call is TRBV7-8, the J call TRBJ2-1; unclear D gene. Germline V gene lookup returns CDR1 SGHVS and CDR2 FQNEAQ. The CDR3 sequence is 13 residues long. V lost 5 bases, J lost 4 bases, and 9 bases lay in between. CDR3 region: CASSLTEYNEQFF. Here the CDR3 DNA reads TGTGCCAGCAGCCTAACGGAGTACAATGAGCAGTTCTTC.

The rearrangement links TRBV20-1 to TRBJ2-7, with D perhaps being TRBD1 or TRBD2 (5 bases each). With 0 bases removed from V and 2 bases from J, the gap between germline ends came to 8 bases. The length of the CDR3 is 13 residues. Germline V gene lookup returns CDR1 DFQATT and CDR2 SNEGSKA (reference sequence). The CDR3 bases are TGCAGTGCTAGAGAAGGGACCACCTACGAGCAGTACTTC. Amino acid sequence: CSAREGTTYEQYF.

This clonotype has just a few counts. The V gene is TRBV7-9, the J gene TRBJ1-1, with 7 nucleotides matching TRBD1. CDR1 is SEHNR and CDR2 is FQNEAQ in the germline V gene (reference sequence). The CDR3 is 14 residues long. V gave up 7 bases and J gave up 5 bases; unmatched junction bases: 10. CDR3 in amino acids: CASTDRGGGTEAFF. The CDR3, as DNA: TGTGCCAGCACCGACAGAGGGGGCGGAACTGAAGCTTTCTTT.

J is TRBJ2-3 and V is TRBV27; unclear D gene. V lost 8 bases, J lost 6 bases, and 15 bases lay in between. The CDR3 is 13 amino acids. The germline V gene encodes CDR1 MNHEY and CDR2 SMNVEV (reference sequence). The CDR3 DNA reads TGTGCCAGCCGAATAAGAGAGAGGGATACGCAGTATTTT. Amino acid sequence: CASRIRERDTQYF.

V gene TRBV20-1 combines with J gene TRBJ2-2; a possible D gene is TRBD1 (5 bases). Germline V gene lookup returns CDR1 DFQATT and CDR2 SNEGSKA (reference sequence). The CDR3 spans 12 residues. The CDR3 DNA reads as TGCGTCAGGGTAGCGAACACCGGGGAGCTGTTTTTT. Translated, it gives CVRVANTGELFF.